This is a list of T cell receptor beta chains from one sample in a study of shared clonotypes between healthy human individuals. Here immunoSEQ multiplex PCR was the method, and the copy in TCRdb shows in-frame clones only, minus some. Of 950,000 to 1,300,000 clones in the sample, about 70% were seen once. Material for sequencing was memory CD4+ T cells sorted from blood. The receptors here all came from a young man in good health. The CDR3 runs from the conserved cysteine through the conserved F or W. The D gene is left open where the match is weak. Expanded clones are given a class, and other clones once, few, many or no size at all.

clone size: few; J gene: TRBJ2-5; D gene: TRBD2; V gene: TRBV29-1; CDR3 DNA: TGCAGCGCCAGGACTAGCGGGGGTGGGGAGACCCAGTACTTC; CDR3 protein: CSARTSGGGETQYF
clone size: few; J gene: TRBJ1-4; D gene: TRBD1; V gene: TRBV7-2; CDR3 DNA: TGTGCCAGCACCCCGGACAGGGTTGGTGAAAAACTGTTTTTT; CDR3 protein: CASTPDRVGEKLFF
clone size: few; J gene: TRBJ1-2; D gene: TRBD1; V gene: TRBV5-6; CDR3 DNA: TGTGCCAGCATCCTAGACTTGACAGGGATAGATGGCTACACCTTC; CDR3 protein: CASILDLTGIDGYTF
clone size: -; J gene: TRBJ2-2; D gene: -; V gene: TRBV5-1; CDR3 DNA: TGCGCCAGCACGACGTTGAGAACCGGGGAGCTGTTTTTT; CDR3 protein: CASTTLRTGELFF
clone size: -; J gene: TRBJ2-1; D gene: -; V gene: TRBV2; CDR3 DNA: TGTGCCAGCAGCCAGGACAGTAATGAGCAGTTCTTC; CDR3 protein: CASSQDSNEQFF
clone size: -; J gene: TRBJ2-3; D gene: -; V gene: TRBV18; CDR3 DNA: TGTGCCAGCTCACCGTGGGACTTAAGAGATACGCAGTATTTT; CDR3 protein: CASSPWDLRDTQYF
clone size: -; J gene: TRBJ1-1; D gene: -; V gene: TRBV27; CDR3 DNA: TGTGCCATCCAGGGGAGAAATGGTGAAGCTTTCTTT; CDR3 protein: CAIQGRNGEAFF
clone size: once; J gene: TRBJ2-1; D gene: -; V gene: TRBV25-1; CDR3 DNA: TGTGCCAGCAGTGAAGGTAGCAGTTACAATGAGCAGTTCTTC; CDR3 protein: CASSEGSSYNEQFF
clone size: -; J gene: TRBJ2-1; D gene: TRBD2; V gene: TRBV10-3; CDR3 DNA: TGTGCCATCAGTGCAGGTGGCGGGAGGCCTGGGGATGAGCAGTTCTTC; CDR3 protein: CAISAGGGRPGDEQFF
clone size: -; J gene: TRBJ2-4; D gene: -; V gene: TRBV5-6; CDR3 DNA: TGTGCCAGCAGCTTTCGACATAAAAACATTCAGTACTTC; CDR3 protein: CASSFRHKNIQYF
clone size: -; J gene: TRBJ2-4; D gene: -; V gene: TRBV28; CDR3 DNA: TGTGCCAGCAGTGCTTCCCCTGGGGTGAACATTCAGTACTTC; CDR3 protein: CASSASPGVNIQYF
clone size: -; J gene: TRBJ2-5; D gene: -; V gene: TRBV7-2; CDR3 DNA: TGTGCCAGCAGCTTAACAGGGTGGGAGACCCAGTACTTC; CDR3 protein: CASSLTGWETQYF
clone size: -; J gene: TRBJ2-7; D gene: TRBD2; V gene: TRBV15; CDR3 DNA: TGTGCCACCAGCAAAACTAGCGGGAGCTACGAGCAGTACTTC; CDR3 protein: CATSKTSGSYEQYF
clone size: -; J gene: TRBJ2-5; D gene: -; V gene: TRBV14; CDR3 DNA: TGTGCCAGCAGCCAACTTCAAGAGACCCAGTACTTC; CDR3 protein: CASSQLQETQYF
clone size: -; J gene: TRBJ2-5; D gene: -; V gene: TRBV7-8; CDR3 DNA: TGTGCCAGCAGCCCGAGGGGTATTAACGGGAGATGGGAGACCCAGTACTTC; CDR3 protein: CASSPRGINGRWETQYF
clone size: -; J gene: TRBJ1-4; D gene: -; V gene: TRBV5-4; CDR3 DNA: TGTGCCAGCAGCTCGGGATCAAGGGCAACTAATGAAAAACTGTTTTTT; CDR3 protein: CASSSGSRATNEKLFF
clone size: -; J gene: TRBJ2-2; D gene: -; V gene: TRBV10-1; CDR3 DNA: TGCGCCAGCAGTACTGTCAGAGACACCGGGGAGCTGTTTTTT; CDR3 protein: CASSTVRDTGELFF
clone size: once; J gene: TRBJ2-2; D gene: TRBD2; V gene: TRBV11-2; CDR3 DNA: TGTGCCAGCAGACTATTAGCGGGGGCGCTTCCCCAGGAGCTGTTTTTT; CDR3 protein: CASRLLAGALPQELFF
clone size: -; J gene: TRBJ1-4; D gene: -; V gene: TRBV2; CDR3 DNA: TGTGCCAGCAGCGCTCGGGACCTTAATGAAAAACTGTTTTTT; CDR3 protein: CASSARDLNEKLFF
clone size: few; J gene: TRBJ1-1; D gene: -; V gene: TRBV6-5; CDR3 DNA: TGTGCCAGCAGACTAACAGGGAACACTGAAGCTTTCTTT; CDR3 protein: CASRLTGNTEAFF
clone size: few; J gene: TRBJ2-7; D gene: -; V gene: TRBV29-1; CDR3 DNA: TGCAGCGTTGAACCCGGTGGCGCCTACGAGCAGTACTTC; CDR3 protein: CSVEPGGAYEQYF
clone size: -; J gene: TRBJ2-3; D gene: -; V gene: TRBV18; CDR3 DNA: TGTGCCAGCTCACCAACCGTGCTGCGGTCGAGATCCACAGATACGCAGTATTTT; CDR3 protein: CASSPTVLRSRSTDTQYF
clone size: -; J gene: TRBJ1-6; D gene: -; V gene: TRBV9; CDR3 DNA: TGTGCCAGCAGCCCCCGAGGTGGAGATTCACCCCTCCACTTT; CDR3 protein: CASSPRGGDSPLHF
clone size: -; J gene: TRBJ2-1; D gene: -; V gene: TRBV5-4; CDR3 DNA: TGTGCCAGCAGCCTATCGACATTATACAATGAGCAGTTCTTC; CDR3 protein: CASSLSTLYNEQFF
clone size: few; J gene: TRBJ1-5; D gene: -; V gene: TRBV5-1; CDR3 DNA: TGCGCCAGCAGCCCCGAGATGGGGGGCGGGCAGCCCCAGCATTTT; CDR3 protein: CASSPEMGGGQPQHF
clone size: once; J gene: TRBJ2-1; D gene: -; V gene: TRBV2; CDR3 DNA: TGTGCCAGCAATGCTAACCCTTACAATGAGCAGTTCTTC; CDR3 protein: CASNANPYNEQFF
clone size: few; J gene: TRBJ1-1; D gene: -; V gene: TRBV5-4; CDR3 DNA: TGTGCCAGCAGTGATGGGTCCACCACTGAAGCTTTCTTT; CDR3 protein: CASSDGSTTEAFF
clone size: -; J gene: TRBJ2-3; D gene: -; V gene: TRBV2; CDR3 DNA: TGTGCCAGCAGTGTTGAAGATACGCAGTATTTT; CDR3 protein: CASSVEDTQYF
clone size: -; J gene: TRBJ2-5; D gene: -; V gene: TRBV6-5; CDR3 DNA: TGTGCCAGCAGAAACAAAGAGACCCAGTACTTC; CDR3 protein: CASRNKETQYF
clone size: -; J gene: TRBJ2-4; D gene: -; V gene: TRBV18; CDR3 DNA: TGTGCCAGCTCACCGAACAGGAGGGACATTCAGTACTTC; CDR3 protein: CASSPNRRDIQYF
clone size: -; J gene: TRBJ2-1; D gene: -; V gene: TRBV5-1; CDR3 DNA: TGCGCCAGCAGCCCCGATAGCAATGAGCAGTTCTTC; CDR3 protein: CASSPDSNEQFF
clone size: -; J gene: TRBJ1-2; D gene: -; V gene: TRBV5-5; CDR3 DNA: TGTGCCAGCAGCTTGTCTACAGGGTATGGCTACACCTTC; CDR3 protein: CASSLSTGYGYTF
clone size: -; J gene: TRBJ2-1; D gene: -; V gene: TRBV11-2; CDR3 DNA: TGTGCCAGCAGCTTAGGCCCAGAGTCCTACAATGAGCAGTTCTTC; CDR3 protein: CASSLGPESYNEQFF
clone size: -; J gene: TRBJ1-5; D gene: -; V gene: TRBV2; CDR3 DNA: TGTGCCAGCAGTGAGTTTTTTCGGGCTAGCAATCAGCCCCAGCATTTT; CDR3 protein: CASSEFFRASNQPQHF
clone size: -; J gene: TRBJ1-2; D gene: -; V gene: TRBV5-1; CDR3 DNA: TGCGCCAGCAGCCCGACAGGTCCTAACTATGGCTACACCTTC; CDR3 protein: CASSPTGPNYGYTF
clone size: -; J gene: TRBJ2-4; D gene: -; V gene: TRBV29-1; CDR3 DNA: TGCAGCGTTGAAGATGCCGGGCCAAAGTACTTC; CDR3 protein: CSVEDAGPKYF
clone size: -; J gene: TRBJ1-1; D gene: -; V gene: TRBV30; CDR3 DNA: TGTGCCTGGGCCCAGGGCAAAAACACTGAAGCTTTCTTT; CDR3 protein: CAWAQGKNTEAFF
clone size: -; J gene: TRBJ2-3; D gene: -; V gene: TRBV4-3; CDR3 DNA: TGCGCCAGCAGCCGGCGAGGGGGTCCTAGCACAGATACGCAGTATTTT; CDR3 protein: CASSRRGGPSTDTQYF
clone size: many; J gene: TRBJ1-1; D gene: -; V gene: TRBV5-1; CDR3 DNA: TGCGCCAGCAGCCCGAGGACAAACGGGGACACTGAAGCTTTCTTT; CDR3 protein: CASSPRTNGDTEAFF
clone size: -; J gene: TRBJ2-6; D gene: -; V gene: TRBV4-2; CDR3 DNA: TGTGCCAGCAGCCTCGCGACGGGAAACTCTGGGGCCAACGTCCTGACTTTC; CDR3 protein: CASSLATGNSGANVLTF
clone size: -; J gene: TRBJ2-7; D gene: TRBD2; V gene: TRBV11-2; CDR3 DNA: TGTGCCAGCAGCCCCAGCGGGAATCTGTTTGAGCAGTACTTC; CDR3 protein: CASSPSGNLFEQYF
clone size: -; J gene: TRBJ2-3; D gene: TRBD1; V gene: TRBV6-1; CDR3 DNA: TGTGCCAGCATCGCACGGACAGGGCGAGGAGATACGCAGTATTTT; CDR3 protein: CASIARTGRGDTQYF
clone size: few; J gene: TRBJ1-1; D gene: -; V gene: TRBV18; CDR3 DNA: TGTGCCAGCTCCCAGACATATCAAAACACTGAAGCTTTCTTT; CDR3 protein: CASSQTYQNTEAFF
clone size: -; J gene: TRBJ2-5; D gene: TRBD2; V gene: TRBV5-1; CDR3 DNA: TGCGCCAGCAGCTTGGGTGGGACTAGCGGAGAGACCCAGTACTTC; CDR3 protein: CASSLGGTSGETQYF
clone size: -; J gene: TRBJ1-5; D gene: -; V gene: TRBV19; CDR3 DNA: TGTGCCAGTAGTGAGGTGGGATATAGCAATCAGCCCCAGCATTTT; CDR3 protein: CASSEVGYSNQPQHF
clone size: -; J gene: TRBJ2-2; D gene: -; V gene: TRBV5-1; CDR3 DNA: TGCGCCAGCAGCCTGCTAACCACTACCGGGGAGCTGTTTTTT; CDR3 protein: CASSLLTTTGELFF
clone size: once; J gene: TRBJ1-2; D gene: -; V gene: TRBV4-2; CDR3 DNA: TGTGCCAGCAGCCAAGATAGGGACCTTGACTATGGCTACACCTTC; CDR3 protein: CASSQDRDLDYGYTF
clone size: -; J gene: TRBJ2-3; D gene: -; V gene: TRBV6-6; CDR3 DNA: TGTGCCAGCAGTCCCCTGTGGAGCACAGATACGCAGTATTTT; CDR3 protein: CASSPLWSTDTQYF
clone size: -; J gene: TRBJ1-2; D gene: -; V gene: TRBV6-5; CDR3 DNA: TGTGCCAGCAGACCACAGGGAGCTAACTATGGCTACACCTTC; CDR3 protein: CASRPQGANYGYTF
clone size: -; J gene: TRBJ1-6; D gene: -; V gene: TRBV19; CDR3 DNA: TGTGCCAGTAGTACCGCAGGGTATAATTCACCCCTCCACTTT; CDR3 protein: CASSTAGYNSPLHF
clone size: -; J gene: TRBJ2-2; D gene: -; V gene: TRBV18; CDR3 DNA: TGTGCCAGCTCACCACCAAGGACAGCGAACACCGGGGAGCTGTTTTTT; CDR3 protein: CASSPPRTANTGELFF
clone size: few; J gene: TRBJ2-3; D gene: TRBD2; V gene: TRBV9; CDR3 DNA: TGTGCCAGCAGCGATCGCGGGGGAGGGTCCACAGATACGCAGTATTTT; CDR3 protein: CASSDRGGGSTDTQYF
clone size: -; J gene: TRBJ1-4; D gene: -; V gene: TRBV7-2; CDR3 DNA: TGTGCCAGCAGCTTAGGGACAGCGGATAATGAAAAACTGTTTTTT; CDR3 protein: CASSLGTADNEKLFF
clone size: -; J gene: TRBJ1-6; D gene: -; V gene: TRBV19; CDR3 DNA: TGTGCCAGTCGGGAAACGGCCGAAGGACGTTCACCCCTCCACTTT; CDR3 protein: CASRETAEGRSPLHF